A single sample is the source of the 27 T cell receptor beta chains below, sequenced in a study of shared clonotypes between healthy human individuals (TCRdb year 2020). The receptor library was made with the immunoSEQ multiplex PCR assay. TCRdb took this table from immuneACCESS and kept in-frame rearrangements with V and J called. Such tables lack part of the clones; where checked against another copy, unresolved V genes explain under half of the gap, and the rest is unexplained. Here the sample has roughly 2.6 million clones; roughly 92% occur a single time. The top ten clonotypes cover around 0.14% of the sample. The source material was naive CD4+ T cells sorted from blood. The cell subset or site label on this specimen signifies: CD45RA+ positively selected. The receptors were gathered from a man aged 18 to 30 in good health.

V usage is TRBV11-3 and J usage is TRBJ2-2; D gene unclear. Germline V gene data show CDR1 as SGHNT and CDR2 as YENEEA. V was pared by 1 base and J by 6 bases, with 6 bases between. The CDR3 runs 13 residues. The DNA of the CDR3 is TGTGCCAGCAGCTTAGGGGGTGCCGGGGAGCTGTTTTTT. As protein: CASSLGGAGELFF.

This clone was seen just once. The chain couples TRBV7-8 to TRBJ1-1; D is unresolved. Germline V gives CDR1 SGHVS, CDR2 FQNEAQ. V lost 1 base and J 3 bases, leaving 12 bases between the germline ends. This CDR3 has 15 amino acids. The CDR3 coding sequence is TGTGCCAGCAGCTTAGTCGGAGGCCGGGACACTGAAGCTTTCTTT. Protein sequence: CASSLVGGRDTEAFF.

CDR3: CASSLASAGALQETQYF. The CDR3 DNA reads as TGTGCCAGCAGCTTAGCATCGGCGGGAGCGCTCCAAGAGACCCAGTACTTC. V and J are TRBV7-2 and TRBJ2-5; 7 nucleotides line up with TRBD2. This CDR3 spans 17 amino acids. J lost 1 base, V lost 0 bases, and 8 bases had no gene match. Per the germline V gene, CDR1 is SGHTA and CDR2 is FQGNSA.

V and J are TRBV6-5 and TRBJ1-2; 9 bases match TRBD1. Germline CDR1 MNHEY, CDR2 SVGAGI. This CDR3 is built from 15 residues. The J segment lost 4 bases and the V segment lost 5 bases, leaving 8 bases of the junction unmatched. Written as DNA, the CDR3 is TGTGCCAGCAGTCCCCGGGACAGGGCACTCTATGGCTACACCTTC. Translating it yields CASSPRDRALYGYTF.

Written as DNA, the CDR3 is TGTGCCAGCAGCCTGTCGGGGGGCGGGGAAAAACTGTTTTTT. This encodes CASSLSGGGEKLFF. The chain is built from TRBV11-2 and TRBJ1-4; weak D call: TRBD1 (6 bases). V was cut by 5 bases and J by 8 bases, with 15 bases left in between. Germline V lookup: CDR1 SGHAT, CDR2 FQNNGV. The CDR3 sequence is 14 residues long.

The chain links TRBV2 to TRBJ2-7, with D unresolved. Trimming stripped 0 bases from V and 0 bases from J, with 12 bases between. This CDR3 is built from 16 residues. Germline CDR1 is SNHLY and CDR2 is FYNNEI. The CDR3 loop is CASSEASGGYSYEQYF. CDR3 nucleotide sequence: TGTGCCAGCAGTGAAGCGTCGGGCGGATACTCCTACGAGCAGTACTTC.

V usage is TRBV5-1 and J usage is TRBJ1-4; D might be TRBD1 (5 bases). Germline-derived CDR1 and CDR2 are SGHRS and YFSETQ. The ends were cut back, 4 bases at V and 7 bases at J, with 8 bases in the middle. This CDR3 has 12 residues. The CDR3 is CASSRDGEKLFF. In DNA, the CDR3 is TGCGCCAGCAGCCGGGACGGTGAAAAACTGTTTTTT.

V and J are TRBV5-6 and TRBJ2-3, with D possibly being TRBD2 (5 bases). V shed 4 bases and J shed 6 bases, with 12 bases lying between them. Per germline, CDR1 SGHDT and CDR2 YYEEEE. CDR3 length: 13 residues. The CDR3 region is CASSPGIGDTQYF. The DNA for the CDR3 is TGTGCCAGCAGCCCGGGAATCGGCGATACGCAGTATTTT.

The CDR3 nucleotides read TGTGCCAGCAGCTTCGCTCCTTCCTACGAGCAGTACTTC. Translating gives CASSFAPSYEQYF. The chain uses TRBV11-2 and TRBJ2-7; no reliable D call. V was shortened by 3 bases and J by 1 base, with 7 bases between the two germline ends. Germline V gene lookup returns CDR1 SGHAT and CDR2 FQNNGV. This CDR3 region has 13 residues.

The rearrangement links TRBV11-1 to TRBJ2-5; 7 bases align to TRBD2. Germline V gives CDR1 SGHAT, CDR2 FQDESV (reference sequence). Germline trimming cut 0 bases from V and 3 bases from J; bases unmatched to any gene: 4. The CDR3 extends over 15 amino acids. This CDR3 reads CASSLAASGKETQYF. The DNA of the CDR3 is TGTGCCAGCAGCTTAGCGGCTAGCGGAAAAGAGACCCAGTACTTC.

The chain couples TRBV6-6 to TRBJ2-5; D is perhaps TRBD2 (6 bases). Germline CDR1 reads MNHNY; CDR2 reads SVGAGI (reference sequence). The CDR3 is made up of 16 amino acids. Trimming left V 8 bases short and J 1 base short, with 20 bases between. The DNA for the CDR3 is TGTGCCAGCTCTATCCGGGTCTTTAGCGGCCAAGAGACCCAGTACTTC. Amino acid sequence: CASSIRVFSGQETQYF.

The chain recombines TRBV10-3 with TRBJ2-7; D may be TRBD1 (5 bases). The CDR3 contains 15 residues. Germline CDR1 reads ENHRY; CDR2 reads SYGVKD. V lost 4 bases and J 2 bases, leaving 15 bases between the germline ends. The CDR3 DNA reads TGTGCCATCAGTGGGGGCGGTATGGGGACCTACGAGCAGTACTTC. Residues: CAISGGGMGTYEQYF.

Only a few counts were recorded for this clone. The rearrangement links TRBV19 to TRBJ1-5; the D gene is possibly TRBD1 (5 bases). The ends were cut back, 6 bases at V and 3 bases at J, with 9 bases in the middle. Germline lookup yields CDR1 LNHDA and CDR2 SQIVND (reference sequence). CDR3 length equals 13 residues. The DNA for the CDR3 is TGTGCCAGTAGAACAGGTTACAATCAGCCCCAGCATTTT. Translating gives CASRTGYNQPQHF.

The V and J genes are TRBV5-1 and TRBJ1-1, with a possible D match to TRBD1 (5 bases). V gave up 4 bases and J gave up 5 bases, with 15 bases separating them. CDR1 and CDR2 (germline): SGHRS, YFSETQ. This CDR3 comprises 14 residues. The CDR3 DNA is TGCGCCAGCAGCCTGGAAGGTGGGGCGACTGAAGCTTTCTTT. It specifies CASSLEGGATEAFF.

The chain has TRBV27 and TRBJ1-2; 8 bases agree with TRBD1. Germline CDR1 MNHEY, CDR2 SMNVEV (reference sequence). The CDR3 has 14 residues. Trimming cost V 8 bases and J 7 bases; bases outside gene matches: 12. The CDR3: CASSSGGTGAGYTF. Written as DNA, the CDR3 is TGTGCCAGCTCGAGCGGGGGGACAGGAGCTGGCTACACCTTC.

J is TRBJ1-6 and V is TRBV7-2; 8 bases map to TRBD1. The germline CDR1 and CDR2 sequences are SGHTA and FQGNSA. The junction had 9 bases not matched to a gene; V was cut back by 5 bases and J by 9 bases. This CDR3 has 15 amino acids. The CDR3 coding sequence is TGTGCCAGCAGCCCCTCGGACAGGGACAGTTCACCCCTCCACTTT. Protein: CASSPSDRDSSPLHF.

CDR3 coding DNA: TGTGCCAGCACCCCGGGACAGGGGGCGGGGGAGCAGTACTTC. Translating it yields CASTPGQGAGEQYF. The chain couples TRBV19 to TRBJ2-7, with 12 bases aligning to TRBD1. With 9 bases clipped from V and 7 bases from J, the junction kept 10 bases outside the gene matches. The germline V gene has CDR1 LNHDA and CDR2 SQIVND (reference sequence). The CDR3 has 14 amino acids.

The CDR3 is CASAHAGGNEQFF. As DNA, the CDR3 is TGTGCCAGCGCCCATGCGGGTGGGAATGAGCAGTTCTTC. V gene TRBV5-4 combines with J gene TRBJ2-1, with a tentative D call TRBD2 (5 bases). V lost 7 bases and J lost 7, with 15 bases in between. The CDR3 is made up of 13 amino acids. Germline V gene lookup returns CDR1 SGHNT and CDR2 YYREEE (reference sequence).

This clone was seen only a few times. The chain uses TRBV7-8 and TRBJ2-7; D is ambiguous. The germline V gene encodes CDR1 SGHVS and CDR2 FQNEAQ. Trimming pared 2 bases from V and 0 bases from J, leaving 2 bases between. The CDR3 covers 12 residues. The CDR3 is CASSLSSYEQYF. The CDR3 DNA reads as TGTGCCAGCAGCTTAAGCTCCTACGAGCAGTACTTC.

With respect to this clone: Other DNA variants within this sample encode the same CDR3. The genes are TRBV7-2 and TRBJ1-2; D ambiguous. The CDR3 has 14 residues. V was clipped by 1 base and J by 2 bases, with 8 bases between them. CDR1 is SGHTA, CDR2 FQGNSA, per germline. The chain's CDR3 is CASSLGAANYGYTF. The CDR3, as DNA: TGTGCCAGCAGCTTAGGCGCGGCAAACTATGGCTACACCTTC.

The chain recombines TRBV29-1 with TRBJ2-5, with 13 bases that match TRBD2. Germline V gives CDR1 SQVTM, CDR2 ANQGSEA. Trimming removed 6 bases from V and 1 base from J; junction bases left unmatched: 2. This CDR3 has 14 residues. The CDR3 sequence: CSVGLAGSQETQYF. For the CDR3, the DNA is TGCAGCGTGGGACTAGCGGGAAGCCAAGAGACCCAGTACTTC.

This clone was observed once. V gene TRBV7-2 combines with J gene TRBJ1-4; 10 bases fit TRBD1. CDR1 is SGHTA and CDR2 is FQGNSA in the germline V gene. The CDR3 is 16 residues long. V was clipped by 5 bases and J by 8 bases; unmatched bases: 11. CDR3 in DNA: TGTGCCAGCAGCCCAGGCGTGACAGGGGGCAGAGAAAAACTGTTTTTT. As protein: CASSPGVTGGREKLFF.

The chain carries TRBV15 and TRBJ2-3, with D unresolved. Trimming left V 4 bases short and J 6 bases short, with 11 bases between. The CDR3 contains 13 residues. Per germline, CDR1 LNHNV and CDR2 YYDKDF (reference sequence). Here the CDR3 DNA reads TGTGCCACCAGCATCCTACGGATTGATACGCAGTATTTT. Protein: CATSILRIDTQYF.

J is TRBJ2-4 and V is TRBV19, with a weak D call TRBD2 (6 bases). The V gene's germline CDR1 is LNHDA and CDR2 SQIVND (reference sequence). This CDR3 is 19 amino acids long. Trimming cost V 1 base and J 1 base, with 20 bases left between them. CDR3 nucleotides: TGTGCCAGTAGTATAGTGGGCCGACGGAGGGGTCGGGCCAAAAACATTCAGTACTTC. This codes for CASSIVGRRRGRAKNIQYF.

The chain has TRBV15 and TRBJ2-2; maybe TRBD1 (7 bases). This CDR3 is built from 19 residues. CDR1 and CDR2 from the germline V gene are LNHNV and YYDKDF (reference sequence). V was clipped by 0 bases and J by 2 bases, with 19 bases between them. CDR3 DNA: TGTGCCACCAGCAGAGATCCCCGCGCAGGGGGAGGAAACACCGGGGAGCTGTTTTTT. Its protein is CATSRDPRAGGGNTGELFF.

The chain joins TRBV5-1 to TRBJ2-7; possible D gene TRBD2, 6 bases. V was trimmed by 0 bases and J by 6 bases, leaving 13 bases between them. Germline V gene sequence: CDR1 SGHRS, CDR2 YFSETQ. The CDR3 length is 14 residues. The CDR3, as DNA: TGCGCCAGCAGCTTGGAATCGGGAGTAGGCGAGCAGTACTTC. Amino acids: CASSLESGVGEQYF. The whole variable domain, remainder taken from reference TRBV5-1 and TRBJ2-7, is KAGVTQTPRYLIKTRGQQVTLSCSPISGHRSVSWYQQTPGQGLQFLFEYFSETQRNKGNFPGRFSGRQFSNSRSEMNVSTLELGDSALYLCASSLESGVGEQYFGPGTRLTVT.

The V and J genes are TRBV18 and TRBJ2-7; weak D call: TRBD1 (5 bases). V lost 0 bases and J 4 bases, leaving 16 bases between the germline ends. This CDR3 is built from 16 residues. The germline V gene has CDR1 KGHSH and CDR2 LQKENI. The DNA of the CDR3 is TGTGCCAGCTCACCACCCAGGCAGGGATTACGTTACGAGCAGTACTTC. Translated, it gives CASSPPRQGLRYEQYF.